This entry concerns a single T cell receptor (beta chain). The antigen it binds to is not known. Per-base quality was not reported, and no clone a single base away is much larger than it. In the prospective study, participants were about 18 to 90 years old, resided in around 25 geographic areas of the United States, and were enrolled through a virtual design. In the prospective study, cohorts were assigned on the basis of participant-reported clinical history obtained from a screening survey and a study questionnaire. Mobile phlebotomists in the prospective study collected whole blood, serum and a nasopharyngeal or oropharyngeal swab from every participant. Participants in the prospective study had the option to provide additional blood draws and questionnaires over a 2-month period. Before DNA extraction, prospective study blood samples were shipped either frozen or at room temperature. The data originate from a study of blood T cell repertoires in COVID-19 (TCRdb year 2020). The study in broad terms: Recovered participants in ImmuneRACE Cohort 3 were defined by two consecutive negative NP/OP PCR tests, clearance by a healthcare professional, or resolution of symptoms. Samples covering the acute and convalescent phases of COVID-19 were provided by collaborators in the United States, Italy and Spain. The prospective study material was composed of cDNA or gDNA derived from T cells, B-cell-depleted T cells, or PBMCs. Deeply sampled blood TCRbeta repertoires from subjects exposed to, actively infected with, or recovered from COVID-19 were included in the dataset. The repertoires were released in a freely available public database intended as a resource for research on the immune response to SARS-CoV-2. The samples were drawn from the first 160 participants of the ongoing ImmuneRACE study and from over 950 subjects provided by 6 global collaborators. The sample metadata nearly always contained a de-identified subject ID, COVID-19 status, age in years and sex. HLA class I and class II types, where available, came from metadata supplied by the sample provider rather than from assay-based typing. Broader findings and caveats from the paper: The amount of clinical and demographic metadata varied by source and participant and was provided uncurated.

TCRbeta CDR3 regions were amplified from genomic DNA using the immunoSEQ Assay, a bias-controlled multiplex PCR. Per the authors' processing: Nucleated cell counts per sample were estimated from amplification of reference gene primers within the assay. To quantify the absolute abundance of each unique TCRbeta CDR3 rearrangement, sequence reads were collapsed and filtered. Productive Simpson clonality was computed per sample as the square root of Simpson's diversity index over productive rearrangements. TCRdb carries this immuneACCESS record with in-frame sequences only. Its versions omit some clonotypes, under half of them owing to an unresolved V gene in the studies checked, with the rest unexplained. Clone size and the V and J calls come from that table; the DNA yielded D and trimming. The sample table records 400,000 or so clones; more than 75% of these occur just once. Of the sample, about 1.9% is held by the ten largest clones.

CDR1 is given as SQVTM and CDR2 as ANQGSEA, both from the germline V gene. The junction shows trimming of 7 bases on V and 0 bases on J, plus 19 bases between the germline ends. The CDR3 sequence holds 15 residues, the cysteine and phenylalanine included. Only the CDR3 part of the read is kept: 45 bases, read in frame from the first base. The rearrangement combines TRBV29-1 with TRBJ2-7, and possibly TRBD2, on 6 matching bases. Sequenced input: PBMCs or T cells enriched from blood (not recorded which). This receptor was identified in a middle-aged man in a cohort exposed to, infected with or recovered from COVID-19 (not recorded which). The sequenced DNA: TGCAGCGCTGGCGGGGCCAACCCGTACTCCTACGAGCAGTACTTC. It encodes CSAGGANPYSYEQYF.